This paragraph reports one T cell receptor beta chain. The antigen is not known. Germline-derived CDR1 and CDR2 are SGHTA and FQGNSA. V gave up 5 bases and J gave up 2 bases; unmatched junction bases: 15. This CDR3 is built from 17 residues. The entry originates in a study of vaccination and CD4 T cells after COVID-19. Sequence data for DNA of cultured CD4+ T cells were generated by the Oncomine TCR Beta short-read assay. TCRdb re-called the PCR reads with MiXCR, one entry per CDR3 protein. The table has some 10,000 distinct CDR3 sequences, 40% to 50% seen once; the top ten hold approximately 18%. Treatment: approximately 11-day PBMC culture with coronavirus spike peptide pools or control peptides (ViraFEST assay). Collection of the unexposed donor's CD4+ T cells took place before the COVID-19 pandemic (2011-2018).

Sequencing was performed on CD4+ T cells from blood, cultured in vitro. This TCR derives from a human donor in good health. The chain uses TRBV7-2 and TRBJ2-7; 7 bases are a match to TRBD2. This CDR3 is CASSPRDWREFPYEQYF. The CDR3, as DNA: TGTGCCAGCAGCCCCAGGGACTGGCGGGAGTTTCCCTACGAGCAGTACTTC. The variable domain in full, completed from reference TRBV7-2 and TRBJ2-7, reads GAGVSQSPSNKVTEKGKDVELRCDPISGHTALYWYRQSLGQGLEFLIYFQGNSAPDKSGLPSDRFSAERTGGSVSTLTIQRTQQEDSAVYLCASSPRDWREFPYEQYFGPGTRLTVT.